The T cell receptor (beta chain) described here comes from a study of CD8+ T cells in alopecia areata. Overall study: Oral tofacitinib (5 to 10 mg twice daily) was administered to treated patients. Findings of the study overall: Affected lesional scalp, above all in alopecia totalis/universalis, was more clonal than normal scalp.

With respect to this clone: Its antigen is not known.

Per the germline V gene, CDR1 is MGHRA and CDR2 is YSYEKL. This CDR3 has 16 amino acids. The germline V and J ends were trimmed by 0 bases and 1 base, with 12 bases remaining between them. Individuals with alopecia areata gave both lesional scalp punch biopsies and peripheral blood for collection. RNA, once extracted, was reverse transcribed into cDNA for use as the sequencing template. Clones were sequenced by immunoSEQ multiplex PCR, and TCRdb holds only the in-frame ones, with some missing. The sample includes hundreds of thousands of clones, about 68% seen only once; the top ten take under 1.5%. The TCR sequence derives from a human donor with alopecia areata. This chain connects TRBV4-1 to TRBJ2-5; D not resolved. The input for sequencing was CD4+ T cells sorted from blood, taken at week 0. CDR3 sequence (DNA): TGCGCCAGCAGCCAAGATTTGTTCAGGATCCAAGAGACCCAGTACTTC. Protein product: CASSQDLFRIQETQYF.